This T cell receptor (beta chain) appears in the sequencing data of a study of blood T cell repertoires in COVID-19. Between the trimmed V and J ends, which lost 0 bases and 2 bases, there was a span of 12 bases. The CDR3 loop spans 17 amino acids. From germline, CDR1 is SGHRS and CDR2 YFSETQ. Data came from immunoSEQ multiplex PCR; TCRdb stores just in-frame clones and leaves some out. The table records 170,000 or so clones, around 83% of them present only once. This rearrangement joins TRBV5-1 to TRBJ2-6, with D perhaps TRBD2 (5 bases). Sequenced: PBMCs or T cells enriched from blood (not recorded which). The TCR comes from a man in his forties who had recovered from COVID-19. CDR3 DNA: TGCGCCAGCAGCTTGGCCCAGCGGAACACTGGGGCCAACGTCCTGACTTTC. Translation gives CASSLAQRNTGANVLTF.